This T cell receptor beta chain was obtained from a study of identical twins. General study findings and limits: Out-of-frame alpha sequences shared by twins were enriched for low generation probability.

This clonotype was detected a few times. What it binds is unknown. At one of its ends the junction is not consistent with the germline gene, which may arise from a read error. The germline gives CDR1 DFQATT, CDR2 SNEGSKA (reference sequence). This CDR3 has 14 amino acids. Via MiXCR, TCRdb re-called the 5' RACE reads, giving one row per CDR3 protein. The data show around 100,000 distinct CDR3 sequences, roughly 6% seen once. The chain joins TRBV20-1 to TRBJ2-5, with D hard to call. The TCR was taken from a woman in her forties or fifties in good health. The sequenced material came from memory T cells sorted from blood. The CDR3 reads CSVRESAQQETQYF. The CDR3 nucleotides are TGCAGTGTTAGAGAGTCGGCGCAACAAGAGACCCAGTACTTC.